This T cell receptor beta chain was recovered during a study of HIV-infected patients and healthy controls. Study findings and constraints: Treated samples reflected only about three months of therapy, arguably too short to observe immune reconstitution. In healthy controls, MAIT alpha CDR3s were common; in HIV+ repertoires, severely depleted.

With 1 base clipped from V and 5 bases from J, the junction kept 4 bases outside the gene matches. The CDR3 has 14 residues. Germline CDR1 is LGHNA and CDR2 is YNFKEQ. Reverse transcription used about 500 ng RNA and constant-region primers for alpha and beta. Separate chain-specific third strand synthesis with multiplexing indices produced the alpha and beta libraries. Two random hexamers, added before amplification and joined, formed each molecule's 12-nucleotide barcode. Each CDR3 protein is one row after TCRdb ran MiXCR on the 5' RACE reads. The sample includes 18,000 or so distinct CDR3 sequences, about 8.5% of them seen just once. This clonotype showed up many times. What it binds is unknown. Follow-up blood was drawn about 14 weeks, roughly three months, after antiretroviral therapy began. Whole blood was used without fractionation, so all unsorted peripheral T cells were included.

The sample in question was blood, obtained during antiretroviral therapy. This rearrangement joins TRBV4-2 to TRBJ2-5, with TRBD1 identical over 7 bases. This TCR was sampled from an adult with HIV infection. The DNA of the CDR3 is TGTGCCAGCAGCCAAGGACAGGGCGGGGAGACCCAGTACTTC. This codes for CASSQGQGGETQYF.